Presented here are 4 T cell receptor beta chains from one specimen sequenced in a study of T-cell reconstitution after alpha-beta-depleted transplantation in children. Unique molecular identifiers were used in preparing the TCRbeta library. TCRdb ran MiXCR on the PCR reads and lists one entry per CDR3 protein. The sample records 8,600 or so distinct CDR3 sequences, 17% being singletons. The specimen comprised PBMCs, mostly from graft donor cells, sampled 60 days after TCRalphabeta/CD19-depleted stem cell transplant. All receptors come from a girl under three years old who had a stem cell transplant for combined immunodeficiency, so the T cells may come from the graft donor.

The chain links TRBV5-1 to TRBJ2-2; no reliable D call. The CDR3 sequence is 15 residues long. Germline V lookup: CDR1 SGHRS, CDR2 YFSETQ. The V and J ends lost 0 bases and 7 bases respectively, with 13 bases between them. The CDR3 DNA follows: TGCGCCAGCAGCTTGGGGACCAGCCAGGTCGGGGAGCTGTTTTTT. Its protein product is CASSLGTSQVGELFF. The whole variable domain, filled in from reference TRBV5-1 and TRBJ2-2, reads KAGVTQTPRYLIKTRGQQVTLSCSPISGHRSVSWYQQTPGQGLQFLFEYFSETQRNKGNFPGRFSGRQFSNSRSEMNVSTLELGDSALYLCASSLGTSQVGELFFGEGSRLTVL.

The CDR3 sequence is CASSFEPGAGNTEAFF. CDR3 nucleotides: TGCGCCAGCAGCTTCGAGCCAGGGGCGGGGAACACTGAAGCTTTCTTT. The rearrangement uses TRBV5-1 and TRBJ1-1, with a possible D match to TRBD1 (6 bases). Trimming removed 2 bases from V and 1 base from J, with 15 bases in between. The CDR3 consists of 16 residues. Germline-derived CDR1 and CDR2 are SGHRS and YFSETQ.

CDR3 in amino acids: CASRMASGRLETQYF. The DNA for the CDR3 is TGTGCCAGCAGGATGGCTAGCGGGAGACTAGAGACCCAGTACTTC. This chain joins TRBV2 and TRBJ2-5, with TRBD2 matching over 10 bases. The CDR3 length is 15 residues. J gave up 4 bases and V 6 bases, and 8 bases lay outside the gene matches. The germline gives CDR1 SNHLY, CDR2 FYNNEI.

The V and J genes are TRBV5-6 and TRBJ2-1; 7 bases align to TRBD2. CDR3 length: 17 amino acids. The V gene's germline CDR1 is SGHDT and CDR2 YYEEEE. With 1 base clipped from V and 10 bases from J, the junction kept 17 bases outside the gene matches. CDR3 residues: CASSLYSRFWGGGEQFF. The CDR3 nucleotides read TGTGCCAGCAGCTTGTATTCTAGGTTCTGGGGGGGAGGGGAGCAGTTCTTC.